This TCR beta chain is drawn from a study of blood T cell repertoires in COVID-19 (dated by TCRdb to the early 2020s). About the full investigation: The collaborator samples originated in the United States, Italy and Spain and spanned the acute and convalescent phases of COVID-19. The prospective study material was composed of cDNA or gDNA derived from T cells, B-cell-depleted T cells, or PBMCs. Subjects who had been exposed to COVID-19, were actively infected with it, or had recovered from it provided the deeply sampled blood TCRbeta repertoires that made up the dataset. The repertoires were released in a freely available public database intended as a resource for research on the immune response to SARS-CoV-2. The samples were drawn from the first 160 participants of the ongoing ImmuneRACE study and from 1,200 or so subjects provided by 6 global collaborators. Sample metadata almost always included a de-identified subject ID, COVID-19 status, age in years and sex. Where HLA class I and class II types were available, the types were taken from metadata supplied by the sample provider, not from assay-based typing. Overall study outcomes, separate from this receptor: How much clinical and demographic metadata was included differed by source and by participant, and the metadata was provided uncurated.

A remark on this clone: Its antigen is not yet known. No quality values exist for individual bases; no much larger clone is one base distant.

The germline V and J ends show losses of 4 bases and 3 bases respectively, and no gene match explains 2 bases of the junction. Inclusive of the bounding cysteine and phenylalanine, the CDR3 is 15 residues long. Solely the CDR3 DNA is kept, with 45 bases framed from the first base. The germline V gene (reference sequence) provides CDR1 SGHAT and CDR2 FQDESV. Participants in the prospective study were enrolled through a virtual design, were aged roughly 18 to 100 years, and lived in some 24 United States geographic areas. Cohort assignment in the prospective study relied on participant-reported clinical history from a screening survey and a study questionnaire. Recovered participants in ImmuneRACE Cohort 3 were defined as having two consecutive negative NP/OP PCR tests, clearance from a healthcare professional, or resolution of symptoms. In the prospective study, whole blood, serum and a nasopharyngeal or oropharyngeal swab were collected from each participant by mobile phlebotomists. Prospective study participants could optionally give additional blood draws and questionnaires over a roughly 2-month period. Blood samples from the prospective study were shipped frozen or at room temperature prior to DNA extraction.

TCRbeta CDR3 regions were amplified from genomic DNA using the immunoSEQ Assay, a bias-controlled multiplex PCR. Per the authors' processing: The number of nucleated cells in each sample was estimated by amplification of reference gene primers within the assay. To quantify the absolute abundance of each unique TCRbeta CDR3 rearrangement, sequence reads were collapsed and filtered. Productive Simpson clonality was computed per sample as the square root of Simpson's diversity index over productive rearrangements. The clones in this table, taken by TCRdb from immuneACCESS, are in-frame only. Not every clone is retained; where verified, under half of the shortfall comes from an unresolved V gene, and the cause of the rest is unknown. V, J and clone size were drawn from that table, and D and trimming were deduced from the DNA. Present in this sample are about 320,000 clones, 87% of which were seen just once. About 8.9% of the sample comes from the top ten.

Specimen: PBMCs or T cells enriched from blood (not recorded which). This receptor was obtained from a woman between 18 and 29 years old who had recovered from COVID-19. The rearranged segments are TRBV11-1 and TRBJ2-2; TRBD1 agrees with 10 junctional bases. The DNA sequence is as follows: TGTGCCAGCAGCTGGGGACAGGGGTACACCGGGGAGCTGTTTTTT. Its protein product is CASSWGQGYTGELFF.